This T cell receptor (beta chain) was obtained from a study of blood T cell repertoires in COVID-19. Study information: Donors in the United States, Italy and Spain gave samples during acute or convalescent COVID-19. Sample material is recorded as cDNA or gDNA derived from T cells, B-cell-depleted T cells, or PBMCs.

Trimming took 0 bases from V and 4 from J; bases not matched to a gene: 16. Germline CDR1 SGHRS, CDR2 YFSETQ. The CDR3 runs to 18 residues. The method was immunoSEQ multiplex PCR; TCRdb's version includes in-frame clones alone and lacks a portion of them. The sample holds 60,000 to 70,000 clones; roughly 81% are singletons and the top ten take approximately 14%. This clone was found a few times. The TCR sequence derives from an older man with acute or convalescent COVID-19. The sample comprised peripheral blood. V gene TRBV5-1 combines with J gene TRBJ2-7; 7 nucleotides line up with TRBD2. The CDR3 loop is CASSLGVRASGKGYEQYF. The CDR3 region has the DNA TGCGCCAGCAGCTTGGGGGTCAGGGCTAGCGGTAAGGGGTACGAGCAGTACTTC. Together with reference TRBV5-1 and TRBJ2-7, the CDR3 gives the full variable domain: KAGVTQTPRYLIKTRGQQVTLSCSPISGHRSVSWYQQTPGQGLQFLFEYFSETQRNKGNFPGRFSGRQFSNSRSEMNVSTLELGDSALYLCASSLGVRASGKGYEQYFGPGTRLTVT.